The 5 T cell receptor beta chains given below trace back to one sample, sequenced in a study of T cell responses to AZD1222 COVID-19 vaccine. Data came from immunoSEQ multiplex PCR; TCRdb stores just in-frame clones and leaves some out. This table holds over 110,000 clones, around 94% found once. The sequences come from peripheral blood, collected after recovery from COVID-19. These receptors were collected from an adult who had recovered from COVID-19.

Turning to this clone: This specimen includes other DNA sequences encoding the same CDR3. This chain joins TRBV14 and TRBJ2-5; D ambiguous. CDR1 and CDR2 (germline): SGHDN, FVKESK. This CDR3 is 14 amino acids long. The V gene lost 0 bases and the J gene lost 2 bases, with 7 bases spanning the gap. The CDR3 loop is CASSQDLGQETQYF. The CDR3 DNA reads as TGTGCCAGCAGCCAAGATCTTGGGCAAGAGACCCAGTACTTC.

This clone was observed a single time. The J gene is TRBJ2-7, the V gene TRBV4-1; a possible D gene is TRBD1 (5 bases). Germline V CDR1 and CDR2: MGHRA, YSYEKL. The CDR3 loop spans 14 amino acids. The germline V and J ends were trimmed by 3 bases and 3 bases, with 12 bases remaining between them. This chain's CDR3 is CASSHPDKGYEQYF. The CDR3 DNA reads TGCGCCAGCAGCCACCCGGACAAAGGCTACGAGCAGTACTTC.

This clone appeared once. The genes are TRBV19 and TRBJ1-5; TRBD1 might be the D (5 bases). The CDR3 totals 14 residues. V gave up 3 bases and J gave up 3 bases, with 9 bases separating them. Germline V gene sequence: CDR1 LNHDA, CDR2 SQIVND (reference sequence). The CDR3 sequence: CASSIQGFNQPQHF. CDR3 coding DNA: TGTGCCAGTAGTATTCAGGGATTCAATCAGCCCCAGCATTTT.

On this clone: The junction does not match germline at one end; this may be a read error. This chain links TRBV7-7 with TRBJ2-2; 7 nucleotides line up with TRBD1. Germline V lookup: CDR1 SSHAT, CDR2 FNYEAQ (reference sequence). The CDR3 length is 14 residues. CDR3 DNA sequence: TGTGCTAGCAGTCTCGACAGGGACACCGGGGAGCTGTTTTTT. Its translation: CASSLDRDTGELFF. Filled out from reference TRBV7-7 and TRBJ2-2, the complete variable domain reads GAGVSQSPRYKVTKRGQDVTLRCDPISSHATLYWYQQALGQGPEFLTYFNYEAQPDKSGLPSDRFSAERPEGSISTLTIQRTEQRDSAMYRCASSLDRDTGELFFGEGSRLTVL.

The J gene is TRBJ1-1, the V gene TRBV28, with TRBD1 matching over 9 bases. From germline, CDR1 is MDHEN and CDR2 SYDVKM. Trimming cost V 8 bases and J 6 bases; bases outside gene matches: 4. This CDR3 region has 12 residues. CDR3: CASRTGAPEAFF. As DNA, the CDR3 is TGTGCCAGCCGGACAGGGGCCCCTGAAGCTTTCTTT.